This T cell receptor (beta chain) came from a study of cytomegalovirus exposure and HLA in healthy donors. Worth noting for this clone: The antigen is undetermined.

PCR primers comprised 60 Vbeta and 13 Jbeta primers. This table comes from immunoSEQ multiplex PCR, and its TCRdb copy is limited to in-frame clones, with some not included. The table records a few hundred thousand clones, 81% of them present only once. Though probably carrying unrecorded immune exposures, donors were nominally healthy at sampling. CDR3 length equals 15 residues. Germline V lookup: CDR1 MGHDK, CDR2 SYGVNS. V lost 11 bases and J 0 bases, leaving 18 bases between the germline ends. Overall study results and limits: Some TCR beta chains (over 150 of them) were listed as cytomegalovirus-associated. In terms of immune exposure information, only CMV serostatus was available.

This receptor was identified in a woman in her sixties in good health and CMV-seropositive. The sequencing input was PBMCs. This chain joins TRBV25-1 and TRBJ2-3; a weak D match, TRBD1 (6 bases). In nucleotides, the CDR3 is TGTGCCGTTCAACAGGGATTACATAGCACAGATACGCAGTATTTT. Amino acid sequence: CAVQQGLHSTDTQYF. Complete variable domain (other parts from reference TRBV25-1 and TRBJ2-3): EADIYQTPRYLVIGTGKKITLECSQTMGHDKMYWYQQDPGMELHLIHYSYGVNSTEKGDLSSESTVSRIRTEHFPLTLESARPSHTSQYLCAVQQGLHSTDTQYFGPGTRLTVL.